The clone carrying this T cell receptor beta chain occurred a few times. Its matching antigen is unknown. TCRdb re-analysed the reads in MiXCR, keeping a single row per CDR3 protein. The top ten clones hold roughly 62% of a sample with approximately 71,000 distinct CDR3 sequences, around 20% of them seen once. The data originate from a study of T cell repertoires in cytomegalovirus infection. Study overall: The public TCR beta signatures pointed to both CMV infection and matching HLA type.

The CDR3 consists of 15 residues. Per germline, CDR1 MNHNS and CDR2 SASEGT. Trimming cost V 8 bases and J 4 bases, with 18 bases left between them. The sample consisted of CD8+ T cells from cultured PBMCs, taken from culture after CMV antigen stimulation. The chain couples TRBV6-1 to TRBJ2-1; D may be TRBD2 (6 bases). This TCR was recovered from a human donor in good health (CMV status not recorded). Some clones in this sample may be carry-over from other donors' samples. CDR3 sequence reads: CASFPRLVSYNEQFF. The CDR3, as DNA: TGTGCCAGCTTTCCTAGACTAGTCTCTTACAATGAGCAGTTCTTC.